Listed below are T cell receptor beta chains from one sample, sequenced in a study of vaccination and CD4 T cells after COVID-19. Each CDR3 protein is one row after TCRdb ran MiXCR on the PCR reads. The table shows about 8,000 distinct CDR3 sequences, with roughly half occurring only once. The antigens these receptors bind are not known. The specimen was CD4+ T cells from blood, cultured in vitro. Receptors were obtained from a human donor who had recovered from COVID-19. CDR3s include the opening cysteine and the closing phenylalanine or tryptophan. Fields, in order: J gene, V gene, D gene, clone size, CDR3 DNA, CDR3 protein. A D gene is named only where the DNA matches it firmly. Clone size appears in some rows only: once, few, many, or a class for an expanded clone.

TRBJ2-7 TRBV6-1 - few TGTGCCAGCAGTGGGGGGCGGGAGAGAAACGAGCAGTACTTC CASSGGRERNEQYF
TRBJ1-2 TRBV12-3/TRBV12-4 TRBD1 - TGTGCCAGCAGTTTGTCGGACAGGTCCTATGGCTACACCTTC CASSLSDRSYGYTF
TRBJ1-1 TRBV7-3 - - TGTGCCAGCAGCTTAAACAGGGAAGGTGAAGCTTTCTTT CASSLNREGEAFF
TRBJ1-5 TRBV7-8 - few TGTGCCAGCAGCTTCGACTGGACAGAGAATCAGCCCCAGCATTTT CASSFDWTENQPQHF
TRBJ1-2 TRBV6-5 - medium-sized TGTGCCAGCAGTTACCGGCGGACACAGGACTATGGCTACACCTTC CASSYRRTQDYGYTF
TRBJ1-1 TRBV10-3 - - TGTGCCATCAGTGCGACGACCGTGAACACTGAAGCTTTCTTT CAISATTVNTEAFF
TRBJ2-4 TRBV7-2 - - TGTGCCAGCAGCTTAGGGGGATCAGGAAACATTCAGTACTTC CASSLGGSGNIQYF
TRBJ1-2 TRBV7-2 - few TGTGCCAGCACCCGGGGGGGCCGTGGCTACACCTTC CASTRGGRGYTF
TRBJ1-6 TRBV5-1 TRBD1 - TGCGCCAGCAGCTGGACAGGGGACTCACCCCTCCACTTT CASSWTGDSPLHF
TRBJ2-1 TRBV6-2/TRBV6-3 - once TGTGCCAGCAGTTACTCGCCCCGGGCGTTTTGGTTCTTC CASSYSPRAFWFF
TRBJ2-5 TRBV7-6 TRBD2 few TGTGCCAGCAGCTTGGCCGGGGGGGCGGAGACCCAGTACTTC CASSLAGGAETQYF
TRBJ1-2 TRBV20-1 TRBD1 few TGCAGTGCTAGAGATCAGGTCCGAGGGGGCGGCTACACCTTC CSARDQVRGGGYTF
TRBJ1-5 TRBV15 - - TGTGCCACCAGCAGAGGGGATGGAAGGGTTCAGCCCCAGCATTTT CATSRGDGRVQPQHF
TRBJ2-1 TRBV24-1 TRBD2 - TGTGCCACCAGTGTCGCCGGGACTAGCGGGAGAAGCTCCTACAATGAGCAGTTCTTC CATSVAGTSGRSSYNEQFF
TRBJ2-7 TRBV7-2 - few TGTGCCAGCAGCTTAGACGGTGGCGAGCAGTACTTC CASSLDGGEQYF
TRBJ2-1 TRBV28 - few TGTGCCAGCATCCCGGGGGACGGGGATGAGCAGTTCTTC CASIPGDGDEQFF
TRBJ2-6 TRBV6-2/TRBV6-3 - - TGTGCCAGCAGAACCGACAGACCCTCTGGGGCCAACGTCCTGACTTTC CASRTDRPSGANVLTF
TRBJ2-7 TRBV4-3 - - TGCGCCAGCAGCCGGGGGGTGGGGGACACCTACGAGCAGTACTTC CASSRGVGDTYEQYF
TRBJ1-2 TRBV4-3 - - TGCGCCAGCAGCCAAGAGCTCCGGGGAGCCTACACCTTC CASSQELRGAYTF
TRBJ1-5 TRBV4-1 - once TGCGCCAGCAGCCATTTCTCTGGACAGCCCCAGCATTTT CASSHFSGQPQHF
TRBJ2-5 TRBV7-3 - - TGTGTCAGCAGCTTACTCGAGCCGGTTGAGACCCAGTACTTC CVSSLLEPVETQYF
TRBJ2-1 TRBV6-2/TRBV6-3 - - TGTGCCAGCAGTTACTCGGGGGCCGGGTTCTTC CASSYSGAGFF
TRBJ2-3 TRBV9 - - TGTGCCAGCAGCGTAGACACAGATACGCAGTATTTT CASSVDTDTQYF
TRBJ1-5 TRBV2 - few TGTGCCAGCAGTCCGTCGAGGCAGACCTTAAATCAGCCCCAGCATTTT CASSPSRQTLNQPQHF
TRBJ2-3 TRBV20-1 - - TGCAGTGCTAGTGTGGGGAACGCAGATACGCAGTATTTT CSASVGNADTQYF
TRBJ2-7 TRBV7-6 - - TGTGCCAGCAGCCGGAGCGGGCCGAACTACGAGCAGTACTTC CASSRSGPNYEQYF
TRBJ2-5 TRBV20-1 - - TGCAGTGCTAGAGGAGGTGAGACCCAGTACTTC CSARGGETQYF
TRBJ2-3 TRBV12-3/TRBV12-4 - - TGTGCCAGCAGTTTACGGGTATCCACAGATACGCAGTATTTT CASSLRVSTDTQYF
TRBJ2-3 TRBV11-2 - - TGTGCCAGCAGCTTAGAGCGGGGCCGCACAGATACGCAGTATTTT CASSLERGRTDTQYF
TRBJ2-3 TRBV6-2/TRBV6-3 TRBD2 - TGTGCCAGCAGCCCCGGACTAGCGCGGTCCACAGATACGCAGTATTTT CASSPGLARSTDTQYF
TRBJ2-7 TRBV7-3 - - TGTGCCAGCAGCTTAACGGGCAGAGGGTACGACGAGCAGTACTTC CASSLTGRGYDEQYF
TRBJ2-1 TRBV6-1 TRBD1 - TGTGCCAGCAGTGCCCTGGACAGGGGAACCGGTGAGCAGTTCTTC CASSALDRGTGEQFF
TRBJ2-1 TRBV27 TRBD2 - TGTGCCAGCCGATCGGGGGGGGGTAACTACAATGAGCAGTTCTTC CASRSGGGNYNEQFF
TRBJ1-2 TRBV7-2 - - TGTGCCAGCAGCCCAGATATAGACCAACCGTATGGCTACACCTTC CASSPDIDQPYGYTF
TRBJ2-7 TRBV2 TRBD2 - TGTGCCAGCAGTTTGCTAGCGGGAGGGTTCCACGAGCAGTACTTC CASSLLAGGFHEQYF
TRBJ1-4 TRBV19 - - TGTGCCAGTACGAAAGCAACTAATGAAAAACTGTTTTTT CASTKATNEKLFF
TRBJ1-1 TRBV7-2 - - TGTGCCAGCAGCTCATCTCGGGGGGCAAGGAACACTGAAGCTTTCTTT CASSSSRGARNTEAFF
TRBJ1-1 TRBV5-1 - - TGCGCCAGCAGCCCTCGAACCGGACGGAACACTGAAGCTTTCTTT CASSPRTGRNTEAFF
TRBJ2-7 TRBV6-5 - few TGTGCCAGCAGTTACACTTTAGCGCGCTCCTACGAGCAGTACTTC CASSYTLARSYEQYF
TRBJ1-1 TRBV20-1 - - TGCAGTGCCACCATGGGGCCTGAAGCTTTCTTT CSATMGPEAFF
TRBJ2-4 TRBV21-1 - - TGTGCCAGCAGCAAGTCCTCTCGACCCTTGGGTCTCGGCTTC CASSKSSRPLGLGF
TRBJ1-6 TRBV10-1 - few TGCGCCAGCAGCAGTATGACAGGAACTAATTCACCCCTCCACTTT CASSSMTGTNSPLHF
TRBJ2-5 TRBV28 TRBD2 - TGTGCCGGCAACCCACTAGCGGGAGGGCAAGAGACCCAGTACTTC CAGNPLAGGQETQYF
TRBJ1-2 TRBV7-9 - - TGTGCCAGCAGCTTAGGTGCAGGAGTCTATGGCTACACCTTC CASSLGAGVYGYTF
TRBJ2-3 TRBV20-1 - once TGCAGTGCTCCGGGACGGATTCGGAGCACAGATACGCAGTATTTT CSAPGRIRSTDTQYF
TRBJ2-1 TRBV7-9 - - TGTGCCAGCAGGCTTGGGACACCTGGACAGTCCACAGAGCAGTTCTTC CASRLGTPGQSTEQFF
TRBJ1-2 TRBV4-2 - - TGTGCCAGCAGCCAAGATCGACAGCCAAACTATGGCTACACCTTC CASSQDRQPNYGYTF